These T cell receptor beta chains were read from a single sample in a study of glioma-infiltrating T cells. In TCRdb, the multiplex PCR reads were re-called with MiXCR into one record per CDR3 protein. The sample records about 130,000 distinct CDR3 sequences, under 25% being singletons. The sequencing sample was made of glioma tissue, nonneoplastic brain tissue, or PBMCs (not recorded which). Every receptor here comes from a human donor with low-grade glioma or glioblastoma, undergoing nonglioma brain surgery, or in good health (not recorded which). Each CDR3 is given with its conserved first and last residue. The order of the fields is V gene, clone size, J gene, D gene, CDR3 protein, CDR3 DNA. D genes are given only for firm matches. Clone sizes are given selectively: once, few, many, or a class where the clone is expanded.

v_call: TRBV2; clone_size: .; j_call: TRBJ2-5; d_call: .; cdr3_aa: CASSEIRDPSETQYF; cdr3_nt: TGTGCCAGCAGTGAAATCCGGGACCCCTCCGAGACCCAGTACTTC
v_call: TRBV28; clone_size: few; j_call: TRBJ2-1; d_call: .; cdr3_aa: CASSSPRSSSYNEQFF; cdr3_nt: TGTGCCAGCAGTTCCCCGCGGAGCTCCTCCTACAATGAGCAGTTCTTC
v_call: TRBV3-1; clone_size: .; j_call: TRBJ1-2; d_call: .; cdr3_aa: CASSLEEGGVYYTF; cdr3_nt: TGTGCCAGCAGCCTAGAAGAGGGAGGCGTCTACTACACCTTC
v_call: TRBV7-9; clone_size: .; j_call: TRBJ2-2; d_call: .; cdr3_aa: CASSPGRIANTGELFF; cdr3_nt: TGTGCCAGCAGCCCGGGACGGATCGCGAACACCGGGGAGCTGTTTTTT
v_call: TRBV6-1; clone_size: few; j_call: TRBJ2-5; d_call: .; cdr3_aa: CASSPSTRLGTQYF; cdr3_nt: TGTGCCAGCAGCCCCTCTACAAGGCTAGGGACCCAGTACTTC
v_call: TRBV15; clone_size: many; j_call: TRBJ2-1; d_call: .; cdr3_aa: CATSRGIASEQFF; cdr3_nt: TGTGCCACCAGCAGAGGAATAGCGAGTGAGCAGTTCTTC
v_call: TRBV3-1; clone_size: .; j_call: TRBJ1-1; d_call: .; cdr3_aa: CASSQDPRGEQAFF; cdr3_nt: TGTGCCAGCAGCCAAGATCCTAGGGGGGAACAAGCTTTCTTT
v_call: TRBV4-1; clone_size: many; j_call: TRBJ1-1; d_call: TRBD1; cdr3_aa: CASSPGQGTNTEAFF; cdr3_nt: TGCGCCAGCAGCCCGGGACAGGGGACGAACACTGAAGCTTTCTTT
v_call: TRBV7-9; clone_size: once; j_call: TRBJ2-1; d_call: .; cdr3_aa: CASTRPRGTYNEQFF; cdr3_nt: TGTGCCAGCACCCGGCCGCGGGGCACCTACAATGAGCAGTTCTTC
v_call: TRBV7-3; clone_size: .; j_call: TRBJ1-1; d_call: TRBD1; cdr3_aa: CASSRQGAGEAFF; cdr3_nt: TGTGCCAGCAGCCGACAGGGGGCTGGCGAAGCTTTCTTT
v_call: TRBV7-9; clone_size: few; j_call: TRBJ2-3; d_call: .; cdr3_aa: CASRPNGQRSTDTQYF; cdr3_nt: TGTGCCAGCAGGCCGAACGGACAGCGGAGCACAGATACGCAGTATTTT
v_call: TRBV5-1; clone_size: .; j_call: TRBJ1-1; d_call: .; cdr3_aa: CASSLASAEAFF; cdr3_nt: TGCGCCAGCAGCTTGGCCTCGGCTGAAGCTTTCTTT
v_call: TRBV2; clone_size: .; j_call: TRBJ2-3; d_call: TRBD2; cdr3_aa: CASKNSGGTDTQYF; cdr3_nt: TGTGCCAGCAAGAATAGCGGGGGGACAGATACGCAGTATTTT
v_call: TRBV6-5; clone_size: .; j_call: TRBJ1-6; d_call: .; cdr3_aa: CAGSYNDNSPLHF; cdr3_nt: TGTGCCGGCAGTTACAACGATAATTCACCCCTCCACTTT
v_call: TRBV29-1; clone_size: .; j_call: TRBJ2-5; d_call: TRBD2; cdr3_aa: CSVDREGETQYF; cdr3_nt: TGCAGCGTTGACAGGGAGGGAGAGACCCAGTACTTC
v_call: TRBV7-9; clone_size: .; j_call: TRBJ1-3; d_call: .; cdr3_aa: CASSYGTVTYGNTIYF; cdr3_nt: TGCGCCAGCAGCTACGGGACGGTGACCTATGGAAACACCATATATTTT
v_call: TRBV20-1; clone_size: .; j_call: TRBJ2-3; d_call: .; cdr3_aa: CSASYPTGTHLTAQYF; cdr3_nt: TGCAGTGCTAGCTACCCCACCGGGACTCACCTTACCGCGCAGTATTTT
v_call: TRBV2; clone_size: few; j_call: TRBJ2-4; d_call: .; cdr3_aa: CASGGMGKNIQYF; cdr3_nt: TGTGCCAGCGGCGGAATGGGGAAAAACATTCAGTACTTC
v_call: TRBV20-1; clone_size: .; j_call: TRBJ1-6; d_call: TRBD1; cdr3_aa: CSAHPGGVYNSPLHF; cdr3_nt: TGCAGTGCCCACCCAGGGGGCGTATATAATTCACCCCTCCACTTT
v_call: TRBV20-1; clone_size: few; j_call: TRBJ1-5; d_call: TRBD1; cdr3_aa: CSARYRGQPQHF; cdr3_nt: TGCAGTGCTAGGTACAGGGGACAGCCCCAGCATTTT
v_call: TRBV11-2; clone_size: .; j_call: TRBJ2-4; d_call: .; cdr3_aa: CASRAWGNIQYF; cdr3_nt: TGTGCCAGCCGCGCTTGGGGGAACATTCAGTACTTC
v_call: TRBV20-1; clone_size: many; j_call: TRBJ1-1; d_call: .; cdr3_aa: CSARVARTEAFF; cdr3_nt: TGCAGTGCTAGGGTGGCACGAACTGAAGCTTTCTTT
v_call: TRBV12-3/TRBV12-4; clone_size: few; j_call: TRBJ1-3; d_call: .; cdr3_aa: CASRSDGNTIYF; cdr3_nt: TGTGCCAGCAGGAGTGATGGAAACACCATATATTTT
v_call: TRBV3-1; clone_size: .; j_call: TRBJ2-5; d_call: TRBD1; cdr3_aa: CASQGETETQYF; cdr3_nt: TGTGCCAGTCAGGGGGAGACGGAGACCCAGTACTTC
v_call: TRBV4-3; clone_size: .; j_call: TRBJ2-1; d_call: TRBD1; cdr3_aa: CASKLQGAGKDEQFF; cdr3_nt: TGCGCCAGCAAATTACAGGGGGCGGGAAAGGATGAGCAGTTCTTC
v_call: TRBV20-1; clone_size: many; j_call: TRBJ2-5; d_call: TRBD2; cdr3_aa: CSASLAGGQETQYF; cdr3_nt: TGCAGTGCTAGTCTAGCGGGGGGCCAAGAGACCCAGTACTTC
v_call: TRBV6-6; clone_size: .; j_call: TRBJ2-1; d_call: .; cdr3_aa: CASSYQTGPDEQFF; cdr3_nt: TGTGCCAGCAGTTACCAAACAGGGCCCGATGAGCAGTTCTTC
v_call: TRBV4-1; clone_size: .; j_call: TRBJ1-6; d_call: TRBD1; cdr3_aa: CASSQALGTDNSPLHF; cdr3_nt: TGCGCCAGCAGCCAGGCCCTCGGGACAGATAATTCACCCCTCCACTTT
v_call: TRBV7-9; clone_size: .; j_call: TRBJ1-2; d_call: TRBD1; cdr3_aa: CASSPRTGADYGYTF; cdr3_nt: TGTGCCAGCAGCCCCAGGACAGGGGCGGACTATGGCTACACCTTC
v_call: TRBV11-1; clone_size: few; j_call: TRBJ2-1; d_call: .; cdr3_aa: CASSLAVTTTAEQFF; cdr3_nt: TGTGCCAGCAGCTTAGCGGTGACTACCACAGCCGAGCAGTTCTTC
v_call: TRBV18; clone_size: many; j_call: TRBJ1-2; d_call: .; cdr3_aa: CASSPQTEGNYGYTF; cdr3_nt: TGTGCCAGCTCACCCCAGACGGAAGGCAACTATGGCTACACCTTC
v_call: TRBV24-1; clone_size: .; j_call: TRBJ1-2; d_call: .; cdr3_aa: CATSDRRTTTNYGYTF; cdr3_nt: TGTGCCACCAGTGACCGGAGGACAACTACTAACTATGGCTACACCTTC
v_call: TRBV3-1; clone_size: .; j_call: TRBJ2-3; d_call: .; cdr3_aa: CASSSGGAGTQYF; cdr3_nt: TGTGCCAGCAGCTCAGGGGGGGCCGGTACGCAGTATTTT
v_call: TRBV20-1; clone_size: many; j_call: TRBJ2-6; d_call: .; cdr3_aa: CSANDRSGANVLTF; cdr3_nt: TGCAGTGCTAACGATCGCTCTGGGGCCAACGTCCTGACTTTC
v_call: TRBV4-1; clone_size: .; j_call: TRBJ2-5; d_call: .; cdr3_aa: CASSRVYTTKETQYF; cdr3_nt: TGCGCCAGCAGCCGAGTATACACCACCAAAGAGACCCAGTACTTC
v_call: TRBV20-1; clone_size: many; j_call: TRBJ1-5; d_call: .; cdr3_aa: CSARNNQPQHF; cdr3_nt: TGCAGTGCTAGAAACAATCAGCCCCAGCATTTT
v_call: TRBV5-1; clone_size: few; j_call: TRBJ1-3; d_call: .; cdr3_aa: CASSYGTVTSGNTIYF; cdr3_nt: TGCGCCAGCAGCTACGGGACGGTGACCTCTGGAAACACCATATATTTT
v_call: TRBV10-3; clone_size: few; j_call: TRBJ2-1; d_call: .; cdr3_aa: CAITRGSGNEQFF; cdr3_nt: TGTGCCATCACCAGGGGATCTGGCAATGAGCAGTTCTTC
v_call: TRBV2; clone_size: many; j_call: TRBJ1-5; d_call: .; cdr3_aa: CASRFKSNQPQHF; cdr3_nt: TGTGCCAGCAGATTTAAAAGCAATCAGCCCCAGCATTTT
v_call: TRBV2; clone_size: .; j_call: TRBJ2-3; d_call: .; cdr3_aa: CASNGRRADTQYF; cdr3_nt: TGTGCCAGCAATGGGCGGCGCGCAGATACGCAGTATTTT
v_call: TRBV24-1; clone_size: .; j_call: TRBJ2-3; d_call: TRBD1; cdr3_aa: CATSDPGTGSAIPDTQYF; cdr3_nt: TGTGCCACCAGTGATCCCGGGACAGGGTCGGCGATCCCAGATACGCAGTATTTT
v_call: TRBV7-6; clone_size: .; j_call: TRBJ2-2; d_call: TRBD1; cdr3_aa: CASSFGTAATGELFF; cdr3_nt: TGTGCCAGCAGCTTCGGGACAGCCGCTACCGGGGAGCTGTTTTTT
v_call: TRBV7-9; clone_size: .; j_call: TRBJ2-1; d_call: TRBD1; cdr3_aa: CASSLVAPGQGQNEQFF; cdr3_nt: TGTGCCAGCAGCTTAGTCGCCCCGGGACAGGGGCAAAATGAGCAGTTCTTC
v_call: TRBV7-9; clone_size: many; j_call: TRBJ1-5; d_call: .; cdr3_aa: CASSSTEPYQPQHF; cdr3_nt: TGTGCCAGCAGCTCTACAGAGCCCTATCAGCCCCAGCATTTT
v_call: TRBV6-1; clone_size: many; j_call: TRBJ2-1; d_call: .; cdr3_aa: CASITEFSSYNEQFF; cdr3_nt: TGTGCCAGCATAACCGAATTTAGCTCCTACAATGAGCAGTTCTTC
v_call: TRBV29-1; clone_size: .; j_call: TRBJ2-5; d_call: .; cdr3_aa: CSVRAERKTQYF; cdr3_nt: TGCAGCGTTCGAGCCGAAAGGAAGACCCAGTACTTC
v_call: TRBV3-1; clone_size: .; j_call: TRBJ2-5; d_call: .; cdr3_aa: CATLQGRRETQYF; cdr3_nt: TGTGCCACCCTCCAGGGGAGGAGAGAGACCCAGTACTTC
v_call: TRBV28; clone_size: many; j_call: TRBJ1-2; d_call: .; cdr3_aa: CASTWGEVYGYTF; cdr3_nt: TGTGCCAGCACCTGGGGGGAGGTCTATGGCTACACCTTC
v_call: TRBV6-1; clone_size: many; j_call: TRBJ1-3; d_call: .; cdr3_aa: CASSEGQTLFSGNTIYF; cdr3_nt: TGTGCCAGCAGTGAGGGACAAACCCTGTTCTCTGGAAACACCATATATTTT
v_call: TRBV29-1; clone_size: .; j_call: TRBJ2-5; d_call: TRBD1; cdr3_aa: CSAGTGRSETQYF; cdr3_nt: TGCAGCGCCGGGACAGGGCGATCGGAGACCCAGTACTTC
v_call: TRBV6-1; clone_size: .; j_call: TRBJ1-6; d_call: .; cdr3_aa: CASRTRDYNSPLHF; cdr3_nt: TGTGCCAGCAGGACCCGGGATTATAATTCACCCCTCCACTTT